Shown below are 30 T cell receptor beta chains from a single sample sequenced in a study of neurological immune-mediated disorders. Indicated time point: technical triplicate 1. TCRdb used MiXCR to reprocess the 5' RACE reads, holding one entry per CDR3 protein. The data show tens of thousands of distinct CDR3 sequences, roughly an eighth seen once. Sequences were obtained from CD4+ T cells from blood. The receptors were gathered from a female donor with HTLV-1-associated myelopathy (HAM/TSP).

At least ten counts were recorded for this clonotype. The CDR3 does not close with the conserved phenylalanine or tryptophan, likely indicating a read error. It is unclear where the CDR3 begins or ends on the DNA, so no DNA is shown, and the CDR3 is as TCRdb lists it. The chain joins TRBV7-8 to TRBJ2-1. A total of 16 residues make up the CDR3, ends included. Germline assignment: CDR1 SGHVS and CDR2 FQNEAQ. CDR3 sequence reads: CASSLGPKEAPTMNDS.

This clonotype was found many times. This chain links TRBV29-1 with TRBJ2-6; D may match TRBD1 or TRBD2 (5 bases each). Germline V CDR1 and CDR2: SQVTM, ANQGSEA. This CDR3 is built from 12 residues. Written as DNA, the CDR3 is TGCGGGGGAAGCTCTGGGGCCAACGTCCTGACTTTC. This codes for CGGSSGANVLTF.

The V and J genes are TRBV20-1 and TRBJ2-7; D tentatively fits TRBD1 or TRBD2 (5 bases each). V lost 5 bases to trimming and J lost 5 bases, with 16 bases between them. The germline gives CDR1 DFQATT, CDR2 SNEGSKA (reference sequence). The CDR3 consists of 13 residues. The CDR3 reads CSALGADVNEQYF. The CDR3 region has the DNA TGCAGTGCTCTCGGGGCCGACGTTAACGAGCAGTACTTC.

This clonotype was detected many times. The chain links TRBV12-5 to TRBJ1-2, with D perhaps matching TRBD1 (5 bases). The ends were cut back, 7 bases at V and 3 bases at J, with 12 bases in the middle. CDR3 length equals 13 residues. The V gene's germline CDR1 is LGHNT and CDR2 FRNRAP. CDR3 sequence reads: CASALGTDYGYTF. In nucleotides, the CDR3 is TGTGCTAGTGCCCTCGGGACTGACTATGGCTACACCTTC.

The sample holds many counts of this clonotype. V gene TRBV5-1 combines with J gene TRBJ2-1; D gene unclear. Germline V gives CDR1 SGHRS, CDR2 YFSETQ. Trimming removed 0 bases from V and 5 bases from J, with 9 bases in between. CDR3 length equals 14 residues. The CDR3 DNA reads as TGCGCCAGCAGCTTGGCTCTGGTCGACAATGAGCAGTTCTTC. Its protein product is CASSLALVDNEQFF.

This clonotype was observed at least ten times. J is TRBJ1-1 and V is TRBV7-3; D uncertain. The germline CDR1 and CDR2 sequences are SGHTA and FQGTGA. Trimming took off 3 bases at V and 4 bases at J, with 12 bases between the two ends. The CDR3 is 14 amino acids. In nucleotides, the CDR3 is TGTGCCAGCAGCTTCCCCCCGGGCAGCACTGAAGCTTTCTTT. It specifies CASSFPPGSTEAFF.

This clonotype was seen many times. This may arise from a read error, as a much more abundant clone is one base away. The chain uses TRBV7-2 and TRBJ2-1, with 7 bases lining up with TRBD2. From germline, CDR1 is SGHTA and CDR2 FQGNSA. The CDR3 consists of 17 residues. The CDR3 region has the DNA TGTGTCAGCAGCTATGTCCGCGGGAGCGGCTCCTACAATGAGCAGTTCTTC. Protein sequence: CVSSYVRGSGSYNEQFF.

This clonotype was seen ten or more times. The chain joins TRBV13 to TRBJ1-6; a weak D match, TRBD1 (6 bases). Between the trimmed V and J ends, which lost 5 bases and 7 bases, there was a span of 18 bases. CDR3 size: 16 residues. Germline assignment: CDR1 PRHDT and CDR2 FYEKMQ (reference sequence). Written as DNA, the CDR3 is TGTGCCAGCAGCCTATCGGACGGACAGTCGAATTCACCCCTCCACTTT. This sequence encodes CASSLSDGQSNSPLHF.

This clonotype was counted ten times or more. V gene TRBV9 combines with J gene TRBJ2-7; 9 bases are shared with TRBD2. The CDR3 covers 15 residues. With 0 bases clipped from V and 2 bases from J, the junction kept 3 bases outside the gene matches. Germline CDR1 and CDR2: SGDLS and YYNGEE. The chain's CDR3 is CASSVGASGTYEQYF. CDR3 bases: TGTGCCAGCAGCGTAGGGGCTAGCGGGACCTACGAGCAGTACTTC.

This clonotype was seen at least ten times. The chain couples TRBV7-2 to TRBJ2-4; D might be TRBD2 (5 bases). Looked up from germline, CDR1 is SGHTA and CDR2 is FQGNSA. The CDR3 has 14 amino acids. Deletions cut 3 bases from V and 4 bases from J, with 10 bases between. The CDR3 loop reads CASSFTSIKNIQYF. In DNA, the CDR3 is TGTGCCAGCAGCTTTACTAGTATTAAAAACATTCAGTACTTC.

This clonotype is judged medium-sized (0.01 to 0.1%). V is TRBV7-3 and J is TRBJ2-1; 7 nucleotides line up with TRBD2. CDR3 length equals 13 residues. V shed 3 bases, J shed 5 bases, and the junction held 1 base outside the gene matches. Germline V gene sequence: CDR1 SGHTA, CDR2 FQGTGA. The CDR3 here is CASSLGLNNEQFF. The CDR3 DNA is TGTGCCAGCAGCTTGGGACTAAACAATGAGCAGTTCTTC.

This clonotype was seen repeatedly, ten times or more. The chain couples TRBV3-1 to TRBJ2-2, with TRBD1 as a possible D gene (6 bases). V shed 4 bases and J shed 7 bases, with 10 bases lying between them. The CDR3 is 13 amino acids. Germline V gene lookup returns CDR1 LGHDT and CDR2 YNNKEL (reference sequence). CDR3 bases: TGTGCCAGCAGCCGGGGGCGAATCGGGGAGCTGTTTTTT. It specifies CASSRGRIGELFF.

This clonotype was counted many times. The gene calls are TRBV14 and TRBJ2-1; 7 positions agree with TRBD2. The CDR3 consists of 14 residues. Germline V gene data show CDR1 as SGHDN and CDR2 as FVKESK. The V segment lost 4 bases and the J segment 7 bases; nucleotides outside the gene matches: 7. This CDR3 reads CASSRGGLWNEQFF. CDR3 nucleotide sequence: TGTGCCAGCAGCCGGGGGGGTCTCTGGAATGAGCAGTTCTTC. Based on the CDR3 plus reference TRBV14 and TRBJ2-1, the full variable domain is EAGVTQFPSHSVIEKGQTVTLRCDPISGHDNLYWYRRVMGKEIKFLLHFVKESKQDESGMPNNRFLAERTGGTYSTLKVQPAELEDSGVYFCASSRGGLWNEQFFGPGTRLTVL.

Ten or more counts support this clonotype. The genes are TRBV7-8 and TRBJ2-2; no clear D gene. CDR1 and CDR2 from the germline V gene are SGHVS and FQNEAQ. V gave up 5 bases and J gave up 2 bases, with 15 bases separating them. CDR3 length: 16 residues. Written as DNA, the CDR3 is TGTGCCAGCAGCACAACTGGGCGACTTAACACCGGGGAGCTGTTTTTT. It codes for CASSTTGRLNTGELFF.

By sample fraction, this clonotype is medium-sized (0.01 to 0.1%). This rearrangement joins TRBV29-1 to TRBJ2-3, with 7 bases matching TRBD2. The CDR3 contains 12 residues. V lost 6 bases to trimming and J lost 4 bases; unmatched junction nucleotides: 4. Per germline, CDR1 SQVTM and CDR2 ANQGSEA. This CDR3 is CSVERGADTQYF. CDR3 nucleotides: TGCAGCGTCGAACGGGGGGCAGATACGCAGTATTTT.

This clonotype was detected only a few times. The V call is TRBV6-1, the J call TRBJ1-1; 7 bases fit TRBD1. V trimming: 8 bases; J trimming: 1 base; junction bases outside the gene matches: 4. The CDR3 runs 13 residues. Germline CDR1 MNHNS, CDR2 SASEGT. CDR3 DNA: TGTGCCAGCCACAGGGGATGGAACACTGAAGCTTTCTTT. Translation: CASHRGWNTEAFF.

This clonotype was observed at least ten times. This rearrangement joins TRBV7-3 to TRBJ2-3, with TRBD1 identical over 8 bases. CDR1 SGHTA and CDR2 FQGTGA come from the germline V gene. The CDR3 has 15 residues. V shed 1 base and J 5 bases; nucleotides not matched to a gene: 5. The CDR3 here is CASSLIGTGGDTQYF. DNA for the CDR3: TGTGCCAGCAGCTTAATCGGCACAGGGGGAGATACGCAGTATTTT.

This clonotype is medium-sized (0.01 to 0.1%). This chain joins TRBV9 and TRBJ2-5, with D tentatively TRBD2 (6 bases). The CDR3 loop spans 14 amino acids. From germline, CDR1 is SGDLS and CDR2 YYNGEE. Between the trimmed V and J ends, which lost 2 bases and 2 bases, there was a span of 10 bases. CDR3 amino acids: CASSVLSGQETQYF. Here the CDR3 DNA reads TGTGCCAGCAGCGTCCTTAGCGGACAAGAGACCCAGTACTTC.

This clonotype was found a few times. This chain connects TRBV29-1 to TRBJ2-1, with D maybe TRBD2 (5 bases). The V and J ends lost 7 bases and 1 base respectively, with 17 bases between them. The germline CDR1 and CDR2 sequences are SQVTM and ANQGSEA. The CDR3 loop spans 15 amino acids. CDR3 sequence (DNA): TGCAGCGCTCTAAGCGGAATAAAGTCCTACAATGAGCAGTTCTTC. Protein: CSALSGIKSYNEQFF.

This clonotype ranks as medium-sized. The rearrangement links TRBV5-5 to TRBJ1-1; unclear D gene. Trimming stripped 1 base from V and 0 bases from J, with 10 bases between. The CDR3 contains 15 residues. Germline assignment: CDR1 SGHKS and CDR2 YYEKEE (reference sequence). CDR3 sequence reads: CASSLSLRMNTEAFF. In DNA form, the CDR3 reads TGTGCCAGCAGCTTGTCCCTCCGTATGAACACTGAAGCTTTCTTT.

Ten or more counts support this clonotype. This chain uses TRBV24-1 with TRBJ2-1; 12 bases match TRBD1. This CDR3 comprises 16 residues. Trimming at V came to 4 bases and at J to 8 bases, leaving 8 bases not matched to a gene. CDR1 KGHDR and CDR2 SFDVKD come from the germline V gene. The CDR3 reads CATSDPGTGGEDEQFF. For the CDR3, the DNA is TGTGCCACCAGTGACCCCGGGACAGGGGGCGAGGATGAGCAGTTCTTC.

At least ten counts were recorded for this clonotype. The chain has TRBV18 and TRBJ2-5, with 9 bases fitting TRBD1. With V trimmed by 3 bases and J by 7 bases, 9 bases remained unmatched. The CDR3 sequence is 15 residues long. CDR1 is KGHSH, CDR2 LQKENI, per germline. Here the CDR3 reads CASSPTGTGSVTQYF. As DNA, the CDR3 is TGTGCCAGCTCACCGACCGGGACAGGGTCTGTGACCCAGTACTTC.

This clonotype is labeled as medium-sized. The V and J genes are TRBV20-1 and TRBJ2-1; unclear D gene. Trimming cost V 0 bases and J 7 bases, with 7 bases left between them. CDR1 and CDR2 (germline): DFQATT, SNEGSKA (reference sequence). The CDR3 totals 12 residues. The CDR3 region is CSARDWGNEQFF. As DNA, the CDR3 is TGCAGTGCTAGAGATTGGGGAAATGAGCAGTTCTTC.

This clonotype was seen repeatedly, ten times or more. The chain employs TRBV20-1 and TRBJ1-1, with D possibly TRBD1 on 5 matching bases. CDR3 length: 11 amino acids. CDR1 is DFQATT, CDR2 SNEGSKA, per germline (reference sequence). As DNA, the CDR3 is TGCATTACAGGCGCCGACACTGAAGCTTTCTTT. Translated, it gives CITGADTEAFF.

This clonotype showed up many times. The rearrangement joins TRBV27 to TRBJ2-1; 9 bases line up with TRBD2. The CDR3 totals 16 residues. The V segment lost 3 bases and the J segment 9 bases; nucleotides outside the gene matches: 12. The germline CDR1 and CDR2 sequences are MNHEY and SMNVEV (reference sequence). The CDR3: CASSFWREGRRVEQFF. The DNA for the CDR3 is TGTGCCAGCAGTTTTTGGCGGGAGGGCCGTCGAGTTGAGCAGTTCTTC.

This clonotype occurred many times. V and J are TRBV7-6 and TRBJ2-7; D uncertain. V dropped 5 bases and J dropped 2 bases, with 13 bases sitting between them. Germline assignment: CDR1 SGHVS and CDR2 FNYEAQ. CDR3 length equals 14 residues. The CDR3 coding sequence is TGTGCCAGCAGCCCGGCAGAAGGGCCCTACGAGCAGTACTTC. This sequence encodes CASSPAEGPYEQYF.

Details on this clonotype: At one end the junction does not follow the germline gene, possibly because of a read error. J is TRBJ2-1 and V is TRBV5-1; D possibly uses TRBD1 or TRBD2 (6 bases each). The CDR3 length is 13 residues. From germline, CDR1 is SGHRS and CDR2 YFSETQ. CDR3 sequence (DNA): TGCACCAGAAGCTTAAGGGGGGACCATGAGCAGTTCTTC. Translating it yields CTRSLRGDHEQFF.

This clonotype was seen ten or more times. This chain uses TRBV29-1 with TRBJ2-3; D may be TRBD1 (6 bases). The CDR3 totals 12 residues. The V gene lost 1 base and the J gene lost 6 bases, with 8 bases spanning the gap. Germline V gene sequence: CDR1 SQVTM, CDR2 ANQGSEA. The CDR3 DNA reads TGCAGCGTTGAAGCAGGGGACGATACGCAGTATTTT. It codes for CSVEAGDDTQYF.

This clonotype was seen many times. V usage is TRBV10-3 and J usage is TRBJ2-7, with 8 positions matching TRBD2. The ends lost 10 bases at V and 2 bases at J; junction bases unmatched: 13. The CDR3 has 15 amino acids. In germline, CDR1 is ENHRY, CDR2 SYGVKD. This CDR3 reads CATQDPGGWAYEQYF. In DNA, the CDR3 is TGTGCCACACAGGATCCGGGGGGGTGGGCCTACGAGCAGTACTTC.

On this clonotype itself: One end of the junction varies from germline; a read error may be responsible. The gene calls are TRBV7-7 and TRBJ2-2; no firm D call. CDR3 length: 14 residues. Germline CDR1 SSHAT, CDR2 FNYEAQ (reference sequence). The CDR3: CASSPTSNTGELFF. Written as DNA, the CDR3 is TGTGCTAGCAGCCCTACATCGAACACCGGGGAGCTGTTTTTT.